This T cell receptor (beta chain) derives from a study of blood T cell repertoires in COVID-19. About the research overall: In each case, the material was cDNA or gDNA derived from T cells, B-cell-depleted T cells, or PBMCs.

The table came from immunoSEQ multiplex PCR; TCRdb's copy has only in-frame clones and leaves some out. The data show hundreds of thousands of clones, 86% seen once. With V trimmed by 4 bases and J by 0 bases, 3 bases remained unmatched. Germline V gives CDR1 SGHDN, CDR2 FVKESK. This CDR3 has 15 amino acids. The chain has TRBV14 and TRBJ2-7, with 10 bases that match TRBD2. This sequence originates from a woman in her twenties or thirties with active or convalescent COVID-19. The specimen sequenced was peripheral blood. The CDR3 region is CASSPGLADSYEQYF. CDR3 DNA sequence: TGTGCCAGCAGCCCCGGACTAGCGGACTCCTACGAGCAGTACTTC. The complete variable domain, with remaining parts taken from reference TRBV14 and TRBJ2-7, reads EAGVTQFPSHSVIEKGQTVTLRCDPISGHDNLYWYRRVMGKEIKFLLHFVKESKQDESGMPNNRFLAERTGGTYSTLKVQPAELEDSGVYFCASSPGLADSYEQYFGPGTRLTVT.